The next 2 T cell receptor beta chains were all read from a single sample in a study of blood T cell repertoires in COVID-19. Method: immunoSEQ multiplex PCR; TCRdb's copy keeps in-frame clones and lacks some. This sample has roughly 36,000 clones, with just under 95% found just once. Input material: peripheral blood. The source is a human donor with active COVID-19. The donor label of this sample is uncertain.

The CDR3 here is CASSLGTGTYNEQFF. DNA of the CDR3: TGCGCCAGCAGCTTGGGGACAGGGACTTACAATGAGCAGTTCTTC. V gene TRBV5-1 combines with J gene TRBJ2-1; 8 bases line up with TRBD1. The germline gives CDR1 SGHRS, CDR2 YFSETQ. With 0 bases clipped from V and 4 bases from J, the junction kept 3 bases outside the gene matches. This CDR3 comprises 15 residues.

This clone appeared a few times. The genes are TRBV6-2 or TRBV6-3 and TRBJ1-2; D is ambiguous. Germline CDR1 and CDR2: MNHEY and SVGEGT. The V and J ends lost 8 bases and 3 bases respectively, with 13 bases between them. The CDR3 has 13 amino acids. The CDR3 DNA reads TGTGCCAGCGGCCAGTACGGGGACTATGGCTACACCTTC. Translated: CASGQYGDYGYTF.